The 16 T cell receptor beta chains in this list originate from one sample, sequenced in a study of T cell repertoires in cytomegalovirus infection. No antigen is known for these receptors. TCRdb reprocessed the reads via MiXCR and lists one record per CDR3 protein. The data hold tens of thousands of distinct CDR3 sequences, with about 20% observed a single time. Sequences were derived from CD8+ T cells from cultured PBMCs, sampled from culture after CMV antigen stimulation. The receptors shown here come from a human donor in good health (CMV status not recorded). Some clones in this sample may be carry-over from other donors' samples.

In this sample, this clonotype turned up a few times. CDR3 DNA sequence: TGTGCCAGCAGTTTATCGGCCCCTGGGGGCAATCAGCCCCAGCATTTT. Translating it yields CASSLSAPGGNQPQHF. This chain joins TRBV12-3 or TRBV12-4 and TRBJ1-5; D remains ambiguous. V was pared by 2 bases and J by 2 bases, with 13 bases between. This CDR3 has 16 residues.

This clonotype was seen more than once but under ten times. V gene TRBV27 combines with J gene TRBJ1-5; D unresolved. This CDR3 has 14 amino acids. CDR1 is MNHEY, CDR2 SMNVEV, per germline (reference sequence). With 6 bases removed from V and 4 bases from J, the gap between germline ends came to 13 bases. DNA for the CDR3: TGTGCCAGCAGCCCCTCAGACCCTAATCAGCCCCAGCATTTT. Translation gives CASSPSDPNQPQHF.

The chain carries TRBV7-9 and TRBJ2-7, with TRBD1 identical over 8 bases. CDR3 size: 17 residues. The germline V gene has CDR1 SEHNR and CDR2 FQNEAQ (reference sequence). V lost 4 bases to trimming and J lost 3 bases; unmatched junction nucleotides: 14. The CDR3 sequence: CASSSKGQGEIVYEQYF. The CDR3 DNA reads TGTGCCAGCAGCTCCAAAGGACAGGGAGAAATAGTCTACGAGCAGTACTTC.

This sequence joins TRBV27 and TRBJ1-2, with D perhaps TRBD1 (6 bases). This CDR3 has 17 residues. V lost 2 bases to trimming and J lost 1 base, with 17 bases between them. Germline loops: CDR1 MNHEY, CDR2 SMNVEV (reference sequence). The CDR3 bases are TGTGCCAGCAGTTTAACGAACAGGGAAACAGATAACTATGGCTACACCTTC. It codes for CASSLTNRETDNYGYTF.

The chain recombines TRBV7-9 with TRBJ2-7, with D possibly being TRBD1 (8 bases). Germline V gene sequence: CDR1 SEHNR, CDR2 FQNEAQ (reference sequence). The CDR3 is made up of 15 amino acids. Trimming pared 5 bases from V and 1 base from J, leaving 15 bases between. CDR3 bases: TGTGCCAGCAGCGAGGGGGGGACAGGATCCTACGAGCAGTACTTC. It codes for CASSEGGTGSYEQYF.

There are a few counts of this clonotype. The chain joins TRBV7-2 to TRBJ2-1; D gene unclear. Germline V CDR1 and CDR2: SGHTA, FQGNSA. Deletions cut 0 bases from V and 0 bases from J, with 12 bases between. This CDR3 has 17 amino acids. The CDR3 reads CASSLAFSLSSYNEQFF. In DNA, the CDR3 is TGTGCCAGCAGCTTAGCGTTTAGTTTGAGCTCCTACAATGAGCAGTTCTTC.

This clonotype was counted only a few times. The chain employs TRBV12-5 and TRBJ2-6; TRBD1 might be the D (6 bases). Germline CDR1 LGHNT, CDR2 FRNRAP. The V gene lost 2 bases and the J gene lost 3 bases, with 17 bases spanning the gap. The CDR3 is 18 amino acids. In DNA, the CDR3 is TGTGCTAGTGGTTTGTTACTTGCCAAGGGGGATGGGGCCAACGTCCTGACTTTC. Amino acid sequence: CASGLLLAKGDGANVLTF.

This chain uses TRBV7-8 with TRBJ2-5; 10 bases agree with TRBD1. CDR1 is SGHVS, CDR2 FQNEAQ, per germline. There are 15 residues in the CDR3. Losses at the gene ends were 5 bases for V and 4 bases for J; bases not matched to a gene: 7. The CDR3 loop is CASSGTGVGRETQYF. CDR3 nucleotides: TGTGCCAGCAGCGGGACAGGGGTGGGTCGAGAGACCCAGTACTTC.

There are a few counts of this clonotype. The V call is TRBV6-2 or TRBV6-3, the J call TRBJ2-1, with D hard to call. Deletions cut 5 bases from V and 4 bases from J, with 12 bases between. The CDR3 runs 14 residues. CDR1 and CDR2 from the germline V gene are MNHEY and SVGEGT. CDR3 amino acids: CASSPLTRYNEQFF. The CDR3 DNA follows: TGTGCCAGCAGTCCCCTCACACGGTACAATGAGCAGTTCTTC.

The chain uses TRBV7-9 and TRBJ2-5; weak D call: TRBD2 (5 bases). V was trimmed by 6 bases and J by 4 bases, leaving 15 bases between them. This CDR3 spans 14 amino acids. Germline CDR1 and CDR2: SEHNR and FQNEAQ (reference sequence). CDR3 nucleotide sequence: TGTGCCAGCAGTTCAACTAGGGCCCGAGAGACCCAGTACTTC. Its translation: CASSSTRARETQYF.

Written as DNA, the CDR3 is TGTGCCAGCAGCTCGCCCCAGCCGCGCGGGGGGTGGAATGAGCAGTTCTTC. The encoded protein is CASSSPQPRGGWNEQFF. V and J are TRBV7-9 and TRBJ2-1, with TRBD2 matching over 8 bases. The V gene's germline CDR1 is SEHNR and CDR2 FQNEAQ (reference sequence). The V and J ends lost 4 bases and 7 bases, in that order; junction bases with no gene match: 15. The CDR3 runs to 17 residues.

A few counts support this clonotype. This chain uses TRBV14 with TRBJ2-5; 9 nucleotides agree with TRBD2. Germline CDR1 SGHDN, CDR2 FVKESK. CDR3 size: 15 residues. J lost 2 bases, V lost 4 bases, and 5 bases had no gene match. CDR3 nucleotides: TGTGCCAGCAGCCCAGCGGGGGGCACGCAAGAGACCCAGTACTTC. It yields the protein CASSPAGGTQETQYF.

This clonotype has just a few counts. The genes are TRBV7-6 and TRBJ1-3; 8 bases are shared with TRBD1. Trimming cost V 9 bases and J 0 bases; bases outside gene matches: 7. The CDR3 contains 15 residues. Germline V lookup: CDR1 SGHVS, CDR2 FNYEAQ. The CDR3 DNA is TGTGCCAGTTATAGGACAGGGATCTCTGGAAACACCATATATTTT. Translation gives CASYRTGISGNTIYF.

This clonotype was counted only a few times. The chain uses TRBV5-4 and TRBJ1-1; 7 nucleotides match TRBD1. Germline values: CDR1 SGHNT, CDR2 YYREEE (reference sequence). The CDR3 is made up of 15 amino acids. The V and J ends lost 4 bases and 0 bases, in that order; junction bases with no gene match: 6. Here the CDR3 reads CASSPLGQMNTEAFF. In DNA, the CDR3 is TGTGCCAGCAGCCCCTTGGGACAGATGAACACTGAAGCTTTCTTT.

The CDR3 spells CSASGRGPYGYTF. The CDR3 DNA is TGCAGTGCTAGCGGCAGGGGGCCCTATGGCTACACCTTC. The gene calls are TRBV20-1 and TRBJ1-2, with TRBD1 matching 8 bases. This CDR3 region has 13 residues. V was pared by 3 bases and J by 4 bases, with 4 bases of the junction left unmatched. Germline CDR1 and CDR2: DFQATT and SNEGSKA (reference sequence).

This clonotype appeared a few times. This chain uses TRBV7-9 with TRBJ1-5; possible D gene TRBD1, 5 bases. The V gene lost 4 bases and the J gene lost 6 bases, with 22 bases spanning the gap. CDR3 length: 17 residues. Germline-derived CDR1 and CDR2 are SEHNR and FQNEAQ (reference sequence). DNA for the CDR3: TGTGCCAGCAGCTCAGACGAGGGGCTGCAATATAGTCAGCCCCAGCATTTT. This gives the protein CASSSDEGLQYSQPQHF.